This TCR beta chain came from a study of shared clonotypes between healthy human individuals. Overall study: A donor's plate count was three for CD4 naive and three for CD4 memory; CD8 naive had two and CD8 memory one.

As to this clone: The antigen is undetermined.

Study-level points and caveats: Only blood samples were collected, and tissue repertoires likely differ. An expected dependence of interdonor clonotype sharing on sequencing depth was noted.

The ends were cut back, 2 bases at V and 6 bases at J, with 8 bases in the middle. This CDR3 is built from 13 residues. Germline V gene sequence: CDR1 MNHEY, CDR2 SMNVEV (reference sequence). Cells designated naive CD8 were CD45RO-negative and were positively selected for CCR7, with terminally differentiated effector memory CD45RA+ cells excluded. Sorted-subset replicate PCRs used 150 to 200 ng of genomic DNA. This amount corresponded to tens of thousands of T cell genomes. Data came from immunoSEQ multiplex PCR; TCRdb stores just in-frame clones and leaves some out. The sample includes millions of clones, more than 85% of them seen just once.

This rearrangement joins TRBV27 to TRBJ2-1; D tentatively reads TRBD1 or TRBD2 (5 bases each). The sequenced material came from naive CD8+ T cells from PBMCs. The TCR sequence derives from a man aged 18 to 35 in good health. Some clones in this sample may be carry-over from other donors' samples. The CDR3 nucleotides are TGTGCCAGCAGTTTACCTGGGACCAATGAGCAGTTCTTC. Residues: CASSLPGTNEQFF.